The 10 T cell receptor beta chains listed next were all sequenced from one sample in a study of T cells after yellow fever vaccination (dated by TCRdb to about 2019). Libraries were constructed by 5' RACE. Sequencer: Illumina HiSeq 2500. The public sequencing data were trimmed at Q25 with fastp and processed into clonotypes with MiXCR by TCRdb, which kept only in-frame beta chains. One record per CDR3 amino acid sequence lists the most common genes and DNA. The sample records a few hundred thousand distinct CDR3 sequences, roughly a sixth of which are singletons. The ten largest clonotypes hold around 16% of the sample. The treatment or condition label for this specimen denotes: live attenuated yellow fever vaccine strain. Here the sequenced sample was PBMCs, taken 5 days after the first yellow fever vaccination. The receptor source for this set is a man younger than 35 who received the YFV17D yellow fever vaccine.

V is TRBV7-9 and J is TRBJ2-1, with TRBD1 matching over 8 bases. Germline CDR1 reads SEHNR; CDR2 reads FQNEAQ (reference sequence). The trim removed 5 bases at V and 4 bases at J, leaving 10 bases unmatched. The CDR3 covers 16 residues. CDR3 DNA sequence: TGTGCCAGCAGCCCCCTAGGGGGACAGGATTACAATGAGCAGTTCTTC. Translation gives CASSPLGGQDYNEQFF.

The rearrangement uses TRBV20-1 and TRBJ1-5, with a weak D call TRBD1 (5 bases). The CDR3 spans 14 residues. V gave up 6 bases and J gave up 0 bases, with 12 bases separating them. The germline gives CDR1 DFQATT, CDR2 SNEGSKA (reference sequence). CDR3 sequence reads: CSAVQGYSNQPQHF. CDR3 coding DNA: TGCAGTGCGGTCCAGGGCTATAGCAATCAGCCCCAGCATTTT.

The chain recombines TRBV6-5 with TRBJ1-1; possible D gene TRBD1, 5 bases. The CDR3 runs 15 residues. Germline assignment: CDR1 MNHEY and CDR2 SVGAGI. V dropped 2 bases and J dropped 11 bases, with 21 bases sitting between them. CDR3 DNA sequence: TGTGCCAGCAGTTACGGGAGAGGGGCGTCCTACAAGGCTTTCTTT. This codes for CASSYGRGASYKAFF.

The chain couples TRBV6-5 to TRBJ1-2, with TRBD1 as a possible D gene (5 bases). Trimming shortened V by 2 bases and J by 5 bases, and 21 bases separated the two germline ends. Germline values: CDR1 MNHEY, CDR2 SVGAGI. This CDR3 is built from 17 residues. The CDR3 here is CASSYPNTVRREYGYTF. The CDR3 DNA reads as TGTGCCAGCAGTTACCCCAATACCGTACGCAGGGAGTATGGCTACACCTTC.

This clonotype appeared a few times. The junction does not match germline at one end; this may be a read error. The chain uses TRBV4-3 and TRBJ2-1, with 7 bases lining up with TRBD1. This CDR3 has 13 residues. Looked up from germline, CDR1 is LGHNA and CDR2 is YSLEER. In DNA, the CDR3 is TGCGCCAGCAGCCAAGATCAAGAGACAGGGCGGGTCTTC. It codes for CASSQDQETGRVF.

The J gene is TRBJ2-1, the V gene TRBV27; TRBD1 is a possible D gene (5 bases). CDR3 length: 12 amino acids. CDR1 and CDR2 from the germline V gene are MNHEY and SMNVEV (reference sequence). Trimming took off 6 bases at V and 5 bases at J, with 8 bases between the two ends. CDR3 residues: CASSRANNEQFF. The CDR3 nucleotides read TGTGCCAGCAGCAGGGCAAACAATGAGCAGTTCTTC.

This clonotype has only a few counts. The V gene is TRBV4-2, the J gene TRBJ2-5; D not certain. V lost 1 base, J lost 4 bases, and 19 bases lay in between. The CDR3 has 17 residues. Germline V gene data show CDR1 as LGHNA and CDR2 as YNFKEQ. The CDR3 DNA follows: TGTGCCAGCAGCCAAGCAGGTGGTCCAGGTTCGGGAGAGACCCAGTACTTC. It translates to CASSQAGGPGSGETQYF.

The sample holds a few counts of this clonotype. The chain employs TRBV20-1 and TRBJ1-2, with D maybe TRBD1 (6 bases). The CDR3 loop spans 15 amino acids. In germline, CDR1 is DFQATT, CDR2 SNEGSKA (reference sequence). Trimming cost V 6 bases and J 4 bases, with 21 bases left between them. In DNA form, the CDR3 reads TGCAGTGCCCTAAGACCTCGGGACATATCCTATGGCTACACCTTC. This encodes CSALRPRDISYGYTF.

In DNA, the CDR3 is TGTGCCAGCAGCTCCTCTAGGGCAGGGGGGCGTCAGCCCCAGCATTTT. The encoded protein is CASSSSRAGGRQPQHF. The V call is TRBV7-2, the J call TRBJ1-5; 7 nucleotides line up with TRBD1. V lost 4 bases and J lost 6; bases outside the gene matches: 12. CDR3 length: 16 amino acids. Germline loops: CDR1 SGHTA, CDR2 FQGNSA.

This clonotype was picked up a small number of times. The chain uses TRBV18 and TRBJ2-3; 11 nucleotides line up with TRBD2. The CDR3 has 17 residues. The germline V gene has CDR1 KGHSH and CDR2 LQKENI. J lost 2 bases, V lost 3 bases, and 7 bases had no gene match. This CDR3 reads CASSPVLAGEDTDTQYF. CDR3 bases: TGTGCCAGCTCACCGGTACTAGCGGGGGAGGACACAGATACGCAGTATTTT.